This entry is about one T cell receptor beta chain. Its specificity is unknown. The data stem from a study of OX40 agonist ivuxolimab in advanced cancers. Background on the study: Dose-escalation patients had hepatocellular carcinoma, melanoma, renal cell or head and neck cancer.

The CDR3 totals 15 residues. Germline V CDR1 and CDR2: MGHRA, YSYEKL. V shed 2 bases and J shed 7 bases, with 14 bases lying between them. A history of autoimmune disease or systemic immunosuppression excluded patients. Clones were read by immunoSEQ multiplex PCR, and TCRdb kept only the in-frame ones, dropping some. The sample records just under 65,000 clones, 85% to 90% being singletons. Findings and caveats of the study: Several nonresponders also turned out to have low normalized T-cell clonal expansion. There were, on average, more expanded clones in CD8+ T cells than in CD4+.

The clonotype comes from an adult with an advanced solid tumor such as melanoma, head and neck, liver or kidney cancer. This specimen consisted of CD4+ or CD8+ T cells sorted from blood, obtained in a trial of the OX40 agonist ivuxolimab. The chain is built from TRBV4-1 and TRBJ1-4; tentatively, D is TRBD1 (5 bases). Written as DNA, the CDR3 is TGCGCCAGCAGCCAACTGCGACAGACGGGTGAAAAACTGTTTTTT. It translates to CASSQLRQTGEKLFF.